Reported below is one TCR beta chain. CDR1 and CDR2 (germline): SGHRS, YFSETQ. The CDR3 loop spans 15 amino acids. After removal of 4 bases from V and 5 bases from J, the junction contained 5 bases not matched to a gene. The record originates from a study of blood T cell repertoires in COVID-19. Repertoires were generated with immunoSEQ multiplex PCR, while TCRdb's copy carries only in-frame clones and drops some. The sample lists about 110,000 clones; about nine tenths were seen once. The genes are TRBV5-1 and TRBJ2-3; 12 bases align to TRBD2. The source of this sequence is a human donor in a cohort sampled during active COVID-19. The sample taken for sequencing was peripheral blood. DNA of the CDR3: TGCGCCAGCAGCACCTCTAGCGGGAGGGGAGATACGCAGTATTTT. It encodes CASSTSSGRGDTQYF.